This T cell receptor beta chain is drawn from a study of OX40 agonist ivuxolimab in advanced cancers. About the study: Ivuxolimab, which is an agonistic anti-OX40 (CD134) antibody, was administered to the patients. Patients achieving partial responses numbered three: one hepatocellular carcinoma case and two cutaneous melanoma cases. Regarding the study as a whole: Clonal expansion from baseline to week 6 occurred in both CD4+ and CD8+ T cells.

Blood specimens came from baseline, cycle 4 day 1, and cycle 7 day 1. V was pared by 0 bases and J by 0 bases, with 10 bases between. Germline assignment: CDR1 SGDLS and CDR2 YYNGEE. This CDR3 comprises 16 residues. A few counts support this clone. Its specificity is unknown. Method: immunoSEQ multiplex PCR; TCRdb's copy keeps in-frame clones and lacks some. The data contain around 65,000 clones, roughly 92% of them singletons. The sequence was collected from an adult with an advanced solid tumor such as melanoma, head and neck, liver or kidney cancer. Specimen: CD4+ or CD8+ T cells sorted from blood, collected in a trial of the OX40 agonist ivuxolimab. This sequence joins TRBV9 and TRBJ2-1, with D uncertain. The CDR3 DNA follows: TGTGCCAGCAGCGTAGTTGCCGCGAGCTCCTACAATGAGCAGTTCTTC. It yields the protein CASSVVAASSYNEQFF.